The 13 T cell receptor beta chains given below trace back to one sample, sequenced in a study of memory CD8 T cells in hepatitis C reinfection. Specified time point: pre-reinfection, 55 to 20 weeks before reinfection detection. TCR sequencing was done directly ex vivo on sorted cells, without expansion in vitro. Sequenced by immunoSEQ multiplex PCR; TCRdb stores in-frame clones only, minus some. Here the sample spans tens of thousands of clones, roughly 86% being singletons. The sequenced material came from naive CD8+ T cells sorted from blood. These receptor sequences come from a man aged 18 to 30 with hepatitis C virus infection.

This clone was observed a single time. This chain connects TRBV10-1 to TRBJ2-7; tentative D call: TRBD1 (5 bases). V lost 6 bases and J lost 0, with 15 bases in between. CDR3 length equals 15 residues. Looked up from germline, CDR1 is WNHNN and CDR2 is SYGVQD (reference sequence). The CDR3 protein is CASRTQDGDSYEQYV. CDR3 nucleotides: TGCGCCAGCAGGACACAGGACGGAGACTCCTACGAGCAGTACGTC.

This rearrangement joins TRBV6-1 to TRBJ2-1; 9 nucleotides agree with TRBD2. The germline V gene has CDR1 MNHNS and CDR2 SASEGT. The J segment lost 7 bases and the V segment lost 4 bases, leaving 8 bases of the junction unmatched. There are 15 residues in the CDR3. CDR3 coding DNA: TGTGCCAGCAGTGTGGGCGGGAGGGCCTGGAATGAGCAGTTCTTC. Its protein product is CASSVGGRAWNEQFF.

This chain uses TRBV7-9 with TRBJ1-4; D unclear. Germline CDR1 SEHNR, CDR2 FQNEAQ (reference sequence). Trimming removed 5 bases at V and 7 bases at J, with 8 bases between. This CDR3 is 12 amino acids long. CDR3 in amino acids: CASSPRGEKLFF. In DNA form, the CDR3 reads TGTGCCAGCAGCCCCCGGGGTGAAAAACTGTTTTTT.

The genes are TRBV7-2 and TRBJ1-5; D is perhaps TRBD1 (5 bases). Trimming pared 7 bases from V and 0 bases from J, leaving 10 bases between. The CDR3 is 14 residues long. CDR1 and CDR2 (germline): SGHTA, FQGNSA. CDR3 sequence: CASTLGDSNQPQHF. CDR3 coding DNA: TGTGCCAGCACCCTAGGGGATAGCAATCAGCCCCAGCATTTT.

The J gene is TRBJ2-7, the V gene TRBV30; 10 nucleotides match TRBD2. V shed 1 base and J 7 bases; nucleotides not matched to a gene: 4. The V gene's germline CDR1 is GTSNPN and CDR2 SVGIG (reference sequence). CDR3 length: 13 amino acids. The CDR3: CAWSASGGGEQYV. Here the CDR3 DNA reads TGTGCCTGGAGTGCTAGCGGGGGAGGGGAGCAGTACGTC.

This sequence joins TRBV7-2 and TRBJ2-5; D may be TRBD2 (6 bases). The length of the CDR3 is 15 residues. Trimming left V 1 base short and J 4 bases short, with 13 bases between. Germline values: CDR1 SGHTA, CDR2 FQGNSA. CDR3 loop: CASSLGTGGRETQYF. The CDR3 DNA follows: TGTGCCAGCAGCTTAGGAACCGGAGGGCGAGAGACCCAGTACTTC.

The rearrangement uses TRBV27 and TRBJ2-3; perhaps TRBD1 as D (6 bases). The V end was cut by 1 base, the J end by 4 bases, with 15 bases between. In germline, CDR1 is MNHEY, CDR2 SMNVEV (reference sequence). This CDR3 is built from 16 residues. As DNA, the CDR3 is TGTGCCAGCAGTTTATTAGGGGGAGATGGGCCAGATACGCAGTATTTT. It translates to CASSLLGGDGPDTQYF.

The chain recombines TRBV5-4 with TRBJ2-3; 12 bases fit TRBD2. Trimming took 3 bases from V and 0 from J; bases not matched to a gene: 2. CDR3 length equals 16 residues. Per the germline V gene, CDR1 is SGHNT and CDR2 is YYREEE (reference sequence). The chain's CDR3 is CASSSGLAGSTDTQYF. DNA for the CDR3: TGTGCCAGCAGCTCGGGACTAGCGGGTAGCACAGATACGCAGTATTTT.

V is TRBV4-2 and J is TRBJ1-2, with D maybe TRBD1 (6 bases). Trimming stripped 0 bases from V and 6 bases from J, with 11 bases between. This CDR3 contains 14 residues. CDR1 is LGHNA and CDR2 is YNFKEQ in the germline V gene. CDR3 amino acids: CASSQERPGDGYTF. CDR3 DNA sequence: TGTGCCAGCAGCCAAGAGAGGCCAGGGGATGGCTACACCTTC.

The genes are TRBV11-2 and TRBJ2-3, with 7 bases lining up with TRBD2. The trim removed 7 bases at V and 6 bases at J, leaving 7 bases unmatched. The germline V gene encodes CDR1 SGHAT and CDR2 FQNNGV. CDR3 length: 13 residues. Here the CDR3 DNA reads TGTGCCAGCACTCCGAGCGGGGACGATACGCAGTATTTT. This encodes CASTPSGDDTQYF.

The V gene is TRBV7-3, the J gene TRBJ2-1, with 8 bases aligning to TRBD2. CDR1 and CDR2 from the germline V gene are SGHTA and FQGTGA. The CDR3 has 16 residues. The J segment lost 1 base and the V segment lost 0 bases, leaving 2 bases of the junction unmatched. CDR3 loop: CASSLTGLGSYNEQFF. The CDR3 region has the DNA TGTGCCAGCAGCTTAACGGGACTAGGTTCCTACAATGAGCAGTTCTTC.

The CDR3 reads CASSFTGTQYF. CDR3 in DNA: TGTGCCAGCAGCTTTACCGGGACCCAGTACTTC. V usage is TRBV7-9 and J usage is TRBJ2-5, with D uncertain. This CDR3 has 11 amino acids. Germline loops: CDR1 SEHNR, CDR2 FQNEAQ (reference sequence). V was shortened by 3 bases and J by 7 bases, with 6 bases between the two germline ends.

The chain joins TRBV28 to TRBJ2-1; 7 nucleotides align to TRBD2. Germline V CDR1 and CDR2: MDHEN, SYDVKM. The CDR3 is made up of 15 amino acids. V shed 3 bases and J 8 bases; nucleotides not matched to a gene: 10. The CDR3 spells CASSLRREGSDEQFF. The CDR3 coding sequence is TGTGCCAGCAGTTTGAGGAGGGAGGGGAGCGATGAGCAGTTCTTC.